The 6 T cell receptor beta chains reported below all come from one sample, sequenced in a study of blood T cell repertoires in COVID-19 (dated by TCRdb to the early 2020s). The library was made by the immunoSEQ multiplex PCR assay. This is the immuneACCESS table as TCRdb keeps it, with only in-frame sequences that have V and J called. A part of the clones is gone; compared with another copy, unresolved V genes explain less than half, and the rest is unexplained. Present in this sample are approximately 310,000 clones, roughly 89% of which were seen just once. 4.5% to 6.5% of the sample is taken by the ten largest. The sample was PBMCs or T cells enriched from blood (not recorded which). These receptors all come from a man aged 55 to 70 who had recovered from COVID-19.

Remarks on this clone: Other DNA sequences within the sample encode an identical CDR3. The V call is TRBV6-5, the J call TRBJ1-6, with TRBD1 as a possible D gene (6 bases). The germline gives CDR1 MNHEY, CDR2 SVGAGI. The CDR3 totals 14 residues. Trimming took off 2 bases at V and 7 bases at J, with 9 bases between the two ends. The CDR3 DNA reads as TGTGCCAGCAGTTACGAAGGGGGAAATTCACCCCTCCACTTT. Translating gives CASSYEGGNSPLHF.

This clone appeared once. The rearrangement links TRBV29-1 to TRBJ2-2, with 13 nucleotides matching TRBD2. This CDR3 is built from 16 residues. Germline CDR1 is SQVTM and CDR2 is ANQGSEA. V was pared by 6 bases and J by 3 bases, with 7 bases of the junction left unmatched. The CDR3 DNA reads as TGCAGCGTCCCGGGGACTAGCGGGATCTACACCGGGGAGCTGTTTTTT. This gives the protein CSVPGTSGIYTGELFF.

V and J are TRBV19 and TRBJ2-1; D possibly corresponds to TRBD2 (5 bases). The V end was cut by 3 bases, the J end by 9 bases, with 12 bases between. Germline V lookup: CDR1 LNHDA, CDR2 SQIVND (reference sequence). The CDR3 is made up of 13 amino acids. Here the CDR3 DNA reads TGTGCCAGTAGTATTCGGGGAGACGGTGAGCAGTTCTTC. Translation: CASSIRGDGEQFF.

The chain's CDR3 is CSASKVGTGAEQYF. CDR3 DNA: TGCAGTGCTAGTAAGGTCGGGACAGGCGCCGAGCAGTACTTC. This chain links TRBV20-1 with TRBJ2-7; 8 bases map to TRBD1. CDR1 DFQATT and CDR2 SNEGSKA come from the germline V gene (reference sequence). The CDR3 extends over 14 amino acids. The trim removed 3 bases at V and 6 bases at J, leaving 10 bases unmatched.

This chain connects TRBV4-2 to TRBJ2-7; 8 nucleotides match TRBD2. CDR1 and CDR2 (germline): LGHNA, YNFKEQ. Germline trimming cut 5 bases from V and 7 bases from J; bases unmatched to any gene: 13. This CDR3 is built from 15 residues. Here the CDR3 reads CASSGDRAGASEQYF. Here the CDR3 DNA reads TGTGCCAGCAGCGGAGACCGAGCGGGGGCAAGTGAGCAGTACTTC.

The rearrangement joins TRBV27 to TRBJ2-7, with a possible D match to TRBD2 (6 bases). This CDR3 spans 13 amino acids. In germline, CDR1 is MNHEY, CDR2 SMNVEV (reference sequence). Trimming stripped 5 bases from V and 4 bases from J, with 12 bases between. CDR3 DNA sequence: TGTGCCAGCAGTCCCGGGACTCATTACGAGCAGTACTTC. Amino acid sequence: CASSPGTHYEQYF.